The rows below give T cell receptor beta chains drawn from one sample of a study of blood T cell repertoires in COVID-19. Assay used: immunoSEQ multiplex PCR; TCRdb lists only in-frame clones, some missing. The profile shows about 160,000 clones, about nine tenths of them singletons. What was sequenced was peripheral blood. The receptors derive from a woman between 55 and 75 years old who had recovered from COVID-19. The CDR3 runs from the conserved cysteine through the conserved F or W. The order of the fields is J gene, D gene, V gene, clone size, CDR3 DNA, CDR3 protein. A D gene is named only where the DNA matches it firmly. Expanded clones are given a class, and other clones once, few, many or no size at all.

>TRBJ1-5|-|TRBV4-1|-
TGCGCCAGCAGCCAAGATTACCCAGGGCGGCCTCAGCCCCAGCATTTT
CASSQDYPGRPQPQHF
>TRBJ2-3|-|TRBV10-3|-
TGTGCCATCAGTGAGCAAAGCAGGCAGGGCTCTACGCAGTATTTT
CAISEQSRQGSTQYF
>TRBJ1-1|-|TRBV2|few
TGTGCCAGCAGTGTATGGCAGTCGAACACTGAAGCTTTCTTT
CASSVWQSNTEAFF
>TRBJ1-1|-|TRBV6-5|-
TGTGCCAGCAGCCAGACACAGAACACTGAAGCTTTCTTT
CASSQTQNTEAFF
>TRBJ2-5|-|TRBV10-3|-
TGTGCCATCAGTCCGGATCCAACGGGAGAGACCCAGTACTTC
CAISPDPTGETQYF
>TRBJ2-3|-|TRBV4-3|-
TGCGCCAGCAGCCAAGATTGGTCAGCGGGCACAGATACGCAGTATTTT
CASSQDWSAGTDTQYF
>TRBJ2-3|TRBD2|TRBV5-1|-
TGCGCCAGCAGCGAGTGGACTAGCGGGACTAGTACGCAGTATTTT
CASSEWTSGTSTQYF
>TRBJ2-5|-|TRBV5-1|-
TGCGCCAGCAGCGGCCAGCAAGAGACCCAGTACTTC
CASSGQQETQYF
>TRBJ1-5|TRBD1|TRBV18|-
TGTGCCAGCTCACCAGATGGGCTCCAGGGGGCGGTTCAGCCCCAGCATTTT
CASSPDGLQGAVQPQHF
>TRBJ1-2|-|TRBV10-3|-
TGTGCCATCAGTGAGTCCGGAGGATACTATGGCTACACCTTC
CAISESGGYYGYTF
>TRBJ2-5|TRBD1|TRBV5-1|once
TGCGCCAGCAGCTCCGGGACAGCAAGTCTTCAAGAGACCCAGTACTTC
CASSSGTASLQETQYF
>TRBJ2-7|TRBD1|TRBV5-1|-
TGCGCCAGCAGCTTGGCTGGACAGGCGCCTTACGAGCAGTACTTC
CASSLAGQAPYEQYF
>TRBJ1-1|-|TRBV5-1|-
TGCGCCAGCAGCCAACCCGGTAGTGGTGAAGCTTTCTTT
CASSQPGSGEAFF
>TRBJ1-1|-|TRBV19|-
TGTGCCAGTACCTTGCCACAGGCCACTGAAGCTTTCTTT
CASTLPQATEAFF
>TRBJ1-3|-|TRBV7-8|-
TGTGCCAGCAGCTTTGGGGCGGCTGGAAACACCATATATTTT
CASSFGAAGNTIYF
>TRBJ2-3|TRBD2|TRBV7-6|-
TGTGCCAGCTCTAGCGGGGGTTACACAGATACGCAGTATTTT
CASSSGGYTDTQYF
>TRBJ2-5|-|TRBV19|-
TGTGCCAGTAGTATAGGCCATGGGCGCGGGGGCCGGCGAGAGACCCAGTACTTC
CASSIGHGRGGRRETQYF
>TRBJ1-5|-|TRBV18|-
TGTGCCAGCTCACCACAACAGGGTGATCAGCCCCAGCATTTT
CASSPQQGDQPQHF
>TRBJ1-1|-|TRBV28|-
TGTGCCAGTTCGGGGGTCACTGAAGCTTTCTTT
CASSGVTEAFF
>TRBJ1-1|TRBD1|TRBV28|-
TGTGCCAGCGGGTTCTTGATACAGGGGGCCACTGAAGCTTTCTTT
CASGFLIQGATEAFF
>TRBJ1-1|-|TRBV20-1|-
TGCAGTGCTAGCATGAACACTGAAGCTTTCTTT
CSASMNTEAFF
>TRBJ2-4|-|TRBV6-2/TRBV6-3|-
TGTGCCAGCAGTTACGGAGACCTGCTGATGATTCAGTACTTC
CASSYGDLLMIQYF
>TRBJ2-4|-|TRBV6-5|-
TGTGCCAGCAGTAACAGGGAATCCAAAAACATTCAGTACTTC
CASSNRESKNIQYF
>TRBJ1-2|-|TRBV7-9|-
TGTGCCAGCAGTTTTCGACAGGCGAGGAACTATGGCTACACCTTC
CASSFRQARNYGYTF
>TRBJ2-3|TRBD2|TRBV5-1|-
TGCGCCAGCAGCCAAGGACTAGCGTCAGATACGCAGTATTTT
CASSQGLASDTQYF
>TRBJ1-4|-|TRBV5-1|-
TGCGCCAGCAGCTCCTCCGGGACAAAAAGCGAAAAACTGTTTTTT
CASSSSGTKSEKLFF
>TRBJ1-6|TRBD1|TRBV5-1|-
TGCGCCAGCAGCCTTAGGACAGGGAACAATTCACCCCTCCACTTT
CASSLRTGNNSPLHF
>TRBJ1-6|TRBD1|TRBV4-2|-
TGTGCCAGCAGCCAAGATAGGACAGGGGGTTCACCCCTCCACTTT
CASSQDRTGGSPLHF
>TRBJ2-7|-|TRBV5-1|-
TGCGCCAGCAGCTCTAGTCGACAGGACAGCTCCTACGAGCAGTACTTC
CASSSSRQDSSYEQYF
>TRBJ2-2|-|TRBV5-8|-
TGTGCCAGCAGCTTGTCTCAGGATTACCACACCGGGGAGCTGTTTTTT
CASSLSQDYHTGELFF
>TRBJ1-1|TRBD1|TRBV5-5|-
TGTGCCAGCAGCTTATTCCGGACAGGGTTCTCTGAAGCTTTCTTT
CASSLFRTGFSEAFF
>TRBJ1-4|TRBD1|TRBV7-9|-
TGTGCCAGCAGTCCCCGGACAGGGGGGGAAGAAAAACTGTTTTTT
CASSPRTGGEEKLFF
>TRBJ2-5|-|TRBV7-8|-
TGTGCCAGCAGCTTAGGTGGGGGGACTCTCCAAGAGACCCAGTACTTC
CASSLGGGTLQETQYF
>TRBJ1-2|TRBD1|TRBV3-1/TRBV3-2|once
TGTGCCAGCAGCCACCCTGACAGGGGGTATGGCTACACCTTC
CASSHPDRGYGYTF
>TRBJ2-3|TRBD2|TRBV28|-
TGTGCCAGCAGTTTACCTAGCGGGGGGTTAAATACGCAGTATTTT
CASSLPSGGLNTQYF
>TRBJ2-5|TRBD2|TRBV14|-
TGTGCCAGCAGCCAAACCGGGACTATTGAGACCCAGTACTTC
CASSQTGTIETQYF